The present T cell receptor beta chain was sequenced within a study of shared clonotypes between healthy human individuals (dated by TCRdb to 2018 to 2021). Context from the whole study: Three men and two women, aged 18 to 49 years, made up the cohort. For each donor, CD4 naive and CD4 memory were each run on three plates, CD8 naive on two plates, and CD8 memory on one plate. The study deeply sequenced blood TCR repertoires of five healthy adults to estimate repertoire size and the extent of clonotype sharing between individuals. Different laboratories and diverse techniques were used to prepare libraries and sequence TCR repertoires, to increase sequencing depth and limit assay-specific biases. Between about 0.94 and 8.9 billion PBMCs per donor were obtained by leukapheresis. Here is what the overall study found, with its caveats: Across several donors, approximately 5% of naive CD4, around 3.5% of naive CD8, under 2.5% of memory CD4, and 0.4% of memory CD8 clonotypes were shared. Incomplete sequencing was indicated by rarefaction of sorted-subset datasets, despite the large sequencing depth. Pairwise subsampling led to the expectation that sequencing depth would affect the degree of clonotype sharing among donors. Estimated clonotype richness was generally larger for naive than for memory subsets. Clonotypes shared by all four sorted-subset donors showed higher generation probabilities than non-shared clonotypes. The small number of donors limited the genetic and exposure-history diversity represented. Only blood was sampled, and tissue TCR repertoires likely differ from those in blood.

Concerning this clone itself: What this receptor recognizes is not known. No base qualities exist here, and no much larger clone lies one base off it.

CD8 naive samples were CD45RO-negative cells positively selected for CCR7, giving a CD45RA+CCR7+ population that excluded TemRA cells. The donors were healthy, HIV-negative adults who had no recently reported acute infections or vaccinations. Every donor was a Caucasian adult living in Nashville, Tennessee, USA. Blood was obtained by leukapheresis, after which PBMCs were separated by Ficoll-Histopaque density gradient centrifugation and cryopreserved in liquid nitrogen vapor phase. Analytical flow cytometry was used to check the purity and quantity of each magnetically sorted T cell population. Genomic DNA was isolated from each sorted fraction and quantified by UV absorbance on a Nanodrop 2000c. The CDR3 goes from the cysteine to the phenylalanine over 14 residues. Only CDR3 DNA remains: 42 bases, in frame from the first base. The germline V gene gives CDR1 as MGHRA and CDR2 as YSYEKL. V lost 1 base and J lost 5 bases; the stretch between them is 11 bases long.

Using the deep immunoSEQ assay, multiplex PCR amplified TCR CDR3 regions from genomic DNA. For each cell subset, the extracted genomic DNA was distributed evenly across all wells of several immunoSEQ 96-well plates, and each plate served as one replicate. For sorted subsets, roughly 200 ng genomic DNA, equal to tens of thousands of T cell genomes, was loaded into each replicate PCR. The purified libraries were quantified using a Qubit 3.0 fluorometer, sized with a Bioanalyzer 2100, and then quantified again using the KAPA Library Quantification kit. Each immunoSEQ 96-well plate was sequenced on its own single-read 150-cycle Illumina NextSeq 550 flow cell. The original pipeline was this. Because the immunoSEQ output included only junctional sequences and no quality scores, the filtering could not be the same as the filtering used for full-length reads. To assign V/J genes and CDR3, sequences were annotated using PyIR, a Python wrapper for IgBLAST v1.9, with IMGT germline references. Reads were removed for weak V/J assignments (E-value above 1e-6), missing CDR3, stop codons, out-of-frame junctions, or ambiguous translated residues. V3J clonotypes were defined by identical inferred V gene, J gene, and CDR3 amino acid sequence. Percentage overlap between repertoires was calculated by dividing the number of shared unique clonotypes by the size of the smaller repertoire. Repertoire richness was assessed with RTK rarefaction, the Chao1 estimator, and Recon v2.1 estimates of unobserved clonotypes. Generation probabilities were computed with OLGA for all TCRbeta clonotypes obtained by the gDNA method from a few donors. Entries here come from immuneACCESS through TCRdb and include only in-frame sequences with V and J called. Some clones fail to appear in such tables; in the studies checked, an unresolved V gene covers under half of the shortfall, and the cause of the remainder is unknown. Clonal size and the V and J genes are those of that table, whereas D and trimming came from the DNA. The sample table shows about 2.2 million clones, and 85% to 95% are seen once. The ten most abundant clones make up 1.7% of the sample.

The source of this sequence is a man younger than 35 in good health. Some clones in this sample may be carry-over from other donors' samples. Rearrangement joined TRBV4-1 to TRBJ1-1; matching of 6 bases hints at TRBD1 as the D gene. The specimen was naive CD8+ T cells from PBMCs. The cell subset or site label, as the study defines it: CD45RA+CCR7+. The CDR3 amino acid sequence is: CASSQVQRGTEAFF. The DNA reads TGCGCCAGCAGCCAAGTTCAAAGGGGGACTGAAGCTTTCTTT.